Listed below are T cell receptor beta chains from one sample, sequenced in a study of PD-1 blockade in classical Hodgkin lymphoma. Assay used: immunoSEQ multiplex PCR; TCRdb lists only in-frame clones, some missing. The sample carries some 96,000 clones, approximately 88% recorded once. The sample was peripheral blood mononuclear cells (PBMCs), taken at baseline. All receptors derive from a human donor with classical Hodgkin lymphoma. CDR3s include the opening cysteine and the closing phenylalanine or tryptophan. Fields, in order: V gene, J gene, clone size, D gene, CDR3 protein, CDR3 DNA. The D gene is left open where the match is weak. Clone sizes are given selectively: once, few, many, or a class where the clone is expanded.

TRBV10-3	TRBJ2-5	once	TRBD2	CAISSGGGTSETQYF	TGTGCCATCAGTAGCGGGGGAGGGACATCGGAGACCCAGTACTTC
TRBV14	TRBJ2-5	.	TRBD2	CASSQGSASGKKTQYF	TGTGCCAGCAGCCAAGGTTCGGCTAGCGGGAAAAAGACCCAGTACTTC
TRBV19	TRBJ1-5	.	.	CASSSGTFSNQPQHF	TGTGCCAGTAGCAGCGGGACATTTAGCAATCAGCCCCAGCATTTT
TRBV9	TRBJ2-2	medium-sized	.	CASSVETGGTGELFF	TGTGCCAGCAGCGTAGAGACAGGCGGGACCGGGGAGCTGTTTTTT
TRBV28	TRBJ1-2	.	.	CASSTQGHHGYTF	TGTGCCAGCAGCACACAGGGACATCATGGCTACACCTTC
TRBV10-3	TRBJ1-1	.	TRBD1	CAIRPGDRGNTEAFF	TGTGCCATCAGGCCCGGGGACAGGGGGAACACTGAAGCTTTCTTT
TRBV5-1	TRBJ2-3	.	TRBD2	CASSSGLAGGLDTQYF	TGCGCCAGCAGCTCGGGACTAGCGGGAGGGCTGGATACGCAGTATTTT
TRBV6-1	TRBJ2-7	.	.	CASSVGGTYEQYF	TGTGCCAGCAGTGTGGGCGGAACCTACGAGCAGTACTTC
TRBV29-1	TRBJ1-1	.	.	CSVESTEAFF	TGCAGCGTTGAGTCCACTGAAGCTTTCTTT
TRBV28	TRBJ1-4	.	.	CASRPAGGRWDEKLFF	TGTGCCAGCAGACCGGCTGGGGGGAGGTGGGACGAAAAACTGTTTTTT
TRBV2	TRBJ1-2	.	.	CASSVDSNYGYTF	TGTGCCAGCAGCGTTGACAGCAACTATGGCTACACCTTC
TRBV6-6	TRBJ2-7	.	TRBD1	CASTETGTGFEQYF	TGTGCCAGCACCGAGACAGGGACAGGATTCGAGCAGTACTTC
TRBV6-6	TRBJ2-5	few	TRBD2	CAKPTSGPQETQYF	TGTGCCAAACCTACTAGCGGACCTCAAGAGACCCAGTACTTC
TRBV9	TRBJ2-3	.	TRBD2	CASSVGTSAADTQYF	TGTGCCAGCAGCGTAGGGACTAGCGCTGCAGATACGCAGTATTTT
TRBV9	TRBJ2-5	.	TRBD2	CASSPGTSGTETQYF	TGTGCCAGCAGCCCGGGGACTAGCGGGACAGAGACCCAGTACTTC
TRBV6-5	TRBJ2-1	few	.	CASSPFVGSQFF	TGTGCCAGCAGTCCCTTCGTGGGCTCCCAGTTCTTC
TRBV20-1	TRBJ2-7	.	.	CSAREVYEQYF	TGCAGTGCTAGAGAAGTTTACGAGCAGTACTTC
TRBV12-5	TRBJ1-2	.	.	CASGSLELNYGYTF	TGTGCTAGTGGTTCCCTAGAGCTTAACTATGGCTACACCTTC
TRBV30	TRBJ1-2	.	.	CAWSMGNYGYTF	TGTGCCTGGAGTATGGGTAACTATGGCTACACCTTC
TRBV5-1	TRBJ2-3	.	TRBD2	CASSLPAGLTDTQYF	TGCGCCAGCAGCTTGCCAGCGGGGCTCACAGATACGCAGTATTTT
TRBV5-1	TRBJ1-6	.	.	CASSLRSDSPLHF	TGCGCCAGCAGCCTCCGGTCGGATTCACCCCTCCACTTT
TRBV21-1	TRBJ2-7	.	.	CASSSAGAPYEQYF	TGTGCCAGCAGCAGCGCAGGGGCCCCCTACGAGCAGTACTTC
TRBV9	TRBJ2-7	.	TRBD2	CASSGGLGRSYEQYF	TGTGCCAGCAGCGGAGGTCTCGGGAGGTCCTACGAGCAGTACTTC
TRBV5-6	TRBJ2-1	.	.	CASSLPWADEQFF	TGTGCCAGCAGCCTCCCGTGGGCTGATGAGCAGTTCTTC
TRBV14	TRBJ2-7	few	.	CASSQGPTPSYEQYF	TGTGCCAGCAGCCAAGGACCCACTCCTTCCTACGAGCAGTACTTC
TRBV27	TRBJ1-1	.	.	CASSLSGSSRAFF	TGTGCCAGCAGTTTATCGGGGTCAAGCCGCGCTTTCTTT
TRBV5-1	TRBJ2-2	.	.	CASSSDHRRDTGELFF	TGCGCCAGCAGCTCCGACCACCGGAGAGACACCGGGGAGCTGTTTTTT
TRBV5-1	TRBJ2-1	few	TRBD2	CASSSPGGPRNEQFF	TGCGCCAGCAGCTCTCCGGGAGGGCCCCGCAATGAGCAGTTCTTC